The 16 T cell receptor beta chains given below trace back to one sample, sequenced in a study of CD8+ T cells in alopecia areata. RNA was extracted and reverse transcribed into cDNA as the sequencing template. Generated by immunoSEQ multiplex PCR, the TCRdb table keeps only in-frame clones and is missing some. The sample holds some 150,000 clones, about 72% seen once. Sequencing used CD8+ T cells sorted from blood, obtained at week 0. These receptors all come from a human donor with alopecia areata.

CDR3 nucleotides: TGTGCCAGCAGCTCAGGGAGGGCATACGAGCAGTACTTC. Protein sequence: CASSSGRAYEQYF. This chain connects TRBV6-6 to TRBJ2-7, with 7 nucleotides matching TRBD2. In germline, CDR1 is MNHNY, CDR2 SVGAGI (reference sequence). With 6 bases clipped from V and 4 bases from J, the junction kept 6 bases outside the gene matches. The CDR3 is 13 amino acids.

This chain joins TRBV15 and TRBJ2-5; 7 bases map to TRBD2. V shed 1 base and J 4 bases; nucleotides not matched to a gene: 0. The germline CDR1 and CDR2 sequences are LNHNV and YYDKDF (reference sequence). This CDR3 is 13 amino acids long. For the CDR3, the DNA is TGTGCCACCAGCAGAGCGGGGGGAGAGACCCAGTACTTC. This translates into CATSRAGGETQYF. Filled out from reference TRBV15 and TRBJ2-5, the complete variable domain reads DAMVIQNPRYQVTQFGKPVTLSCSQTLNHNVMYWYQQKSSQAPKLLFHYYDKDFNNEADTPDNFQSRRPNTSFCFLDIRSPGLGDTAMYLCATSRAGGETQYFGPGTRLLVL.

The genes are TRBV29-1 and TRBJ2-1; unclear D gene. This CDR3 has 10 amino acids. Germline-derived CDR1 and CDR2 are SQVTM and ANQGSEA. V lost 4 bases to trimming and J lost 8 bases, with 6 bases between them. CDR3 sequence: CSVGSYEQFF. Written as DNA, the CDR3 is TGCAGCGTTGGGTCATATGAGCAGTTCTTC.

V and J are TRBV2 and TRBJ2-7, with D hard to call. This CDR3 region has 11 residues. From germline, CDR1 is SNHLY and CDR2 FYNNEI. The germline V and J ends were trimmed by 11 bases and 6 bases, with 14 bases remaining between them. The CDR3 sequence is CAVLKSSEQYF. DNA for the CDR3: TGTGCCGTGCTTAAGTCGAGCGAGCAGTACTTC.

The chain couples TRBV30 to TRBJ2-6; the D is unclear. The CDR3 is 14 residues long. Looked up from germline, CDR1 is GTSNPN and CDR2 is SVGIG (reference sequence). Trimming left V 6 bases short and J 0 bases short, with 9 bases between. CDR3 sequence reads: CACHGPSGANVLTF. DNA of the CDR3: TGTGCCTGCCACGGACCCTCTGGGGCCAACGTCCTGACTTTC.

The chain combines TRBV5-6 with TRBJ2-7; 9 bases are shared with TRBD2. V shed 4 bases, J shed 0 bases, and the junction held 8 bases outside the gene matches. CDR1 is SGHDT and CDR2 is YYEEEE in the germline V gene. This CDR3 spans 16 amino acids. The CDR3 sequence is CASSPGLATGSYEQYF. Here the CDR3 DNA reads TGTGCCAGCAGCCCCGGACTAGCGACGGGCTCCTACGAGCAGTACTTC.

The chain employs TRBV4-2 and TRBJ1-2; TRBD1 is a possible D gene (6 bases). Germline V lookup: CDR1 LGHNA, CDR2 YNFKEQ. V was shortened by 0 bases and J by 6 bases, with 8 bases between the two germline ends. The CDR3 totals 13 residues. CDR3 in amino acids: CASSQDSGDGYTF. CDR3 nucleotide sequence: TGTGCCAGCAGCCAAGACTCAGGGGATGGCTACACCTTC.

The V and J genes are TRBV30 and TRBJ2-3; D gene ambiguous. Trimming took off 4 bases at V and 5 bases at J, with 7 bases between the two ends. CDR3 size: 11 residues. Germline-derived CDR1 and CDR2 are GTSNPN and SVGIG (reference sequence). For the CDR3, the DNA is TGTGCCTGGAACTCTCTAGATACGCAGTATTTT. The encoded protein is CAWNSLDTQYF.

The chain joins TRBV5-3 to TRBJ2-3, with 8 bases matching TRBD2. TRBV5-3 has ORF status, its function being uncertain. J was trimmed by 0 bases and V by 4 bases; bases with no gene match: 4. The CDR3 totals 15 residues. CDR3 DNA: TGTGCCAGAAGCGACTCGGGGGGGAGCACAGATACGCAGTATTTT. Amino acids: CARSDSGGSTDTQYF.

V and J are TRBV5-1 and TRBJ2-5; perhaps TRBD2 as D (6 bases). Germline-derived CDR1 and CDR2 are SGHRS and YFSETQ. The germline V and J ends were trimmed by 3 bases and 5 bases, with 20 bases remaining between them. This CDR3 has 16 amino acids. CDR3 amino acids: CASSYMTRTREETQYF. The CDR3 region has the DNA TGCGCCAGCAGCTATATGACAAGGACACGGGAGGAGACCCAGTACTTC.

The V and J genes are TRBV29-1 and TRBJ2-1, with D hard to call. This CDR3 is built from 12 residues. The V and J ends lost 7 bases and 8 bases respectively, with 15 bases between them. Germline assignment: CDR1 SQVTM and CDR2 ANQGSEA. The CDR3 sequence: CSGVSGSDEQFF. CDR3 bases: TGCAGCGGTGTCTCCGGATCCGATGAGCAGTTCTTC.

The chain combines TRBV2 with TRBJ2-6, with TRBD1 matching 7 bases. The length of the CDR3 is 14 residues. Germline CDR1 is SNHLY and CDR2 is FYNNEI. V lost 7 bases and J lost 5; bases outside the gene matches: 5. CDR3 protein: CASTRGSRANVLTF. The CDR3, as DNA: TGTGCCAGCACCAGGGGGAGTCGGGCCAACGTCCTGACTTTC.

The chain employs TRBV7-9 and TRBJ2-3, with D perhaps given as TRBD1 or TRBD2 (5 bases each). CDR3 length equals 11 residues. Trimming took off 10 bases at V and 9 bases at J, with 14 bases between the two ends. From germline, CDR1 is SEHNR and CDR2 FQNEAQ (reference sequence). CDR3 region: CATKPGTTQYF. DNA of the CDR3: TGTGCCACCAAACCGGGGACCACGCAGTATTTT. Looking up the rest from reference TRBV7-9 and TRBJ2-3 gives the full variable domain: DTGVSQNPRHKITKRGQNVTFRCDPISEHNRLYWYRQTLGQGPEFLTYFQNEAQLEKSRLLSDRFSAERPKGSFSTLEIQRTEQGDSAMYLCATKPGTTQYFGPGTRLTVL.

This clone was observed once. One junction end does not reproduce the germline sequence, and a read error may be involved. This chain links TRBV7-7 with TRBJ2-3; TRBD2 matches at 9 bases. Germline V gene data show CDR1 as SSHAT and CDR2 as FNYEAQ (reference sequence). There are 14 residues in the CDR3. CDR3 in amino acids: CASSPSGGTDTQYF. CDR3 DNA sequence: TGTGCTAGCAGCCCTAGCGGGGGCACAGATACGCAGTATTTT.

DNA of the CDR3: TGTGCCACCAGCAGTGGGGACTACGAGCAGTACTTC. This translates into CATSSGDYEQYF. This chain links TRBV15 with TRBJ2-7; D gene unclear. The germline CDR1 and CDR2 sequences are LNHNV and YYDKDF (reference sequence). This CDR3 is built from 12 residues. With 3 bases removed from V and 3 bases from J, the gap between germline ends came to 6 bases.

V usage is TRBV11-2 and J usage is TRBJ1-3; the D gene is possibly TRBD1 (5 bases). V was clipped by 1 base and J by 3 bases, with 13 bases between them. This CDR3 has 16 amino acids. Germline V lookup: CDR1 SGHAT, CDR2 FQNNGV. The CDR3 nucleotides are TGTGCCAGCAGCTTAGCGGACAACTACTATGGAAACACCATATATTTT. Protein sequence: CASSLADNYYGNTIYF. Supplemented by reference TRBV11-2 and TRBJ1-3, the full variable domain reads EAGVAQSPRYKIIEKRQSVAFWCNPISGHATLYWYQQILGQGPKLLIQFQNNGVVDDSQLPKDRFSAERLKGVDSTLKIQPAKLEDSAVYLCASSLADNYYGNTIYFGEGSWLTVV.